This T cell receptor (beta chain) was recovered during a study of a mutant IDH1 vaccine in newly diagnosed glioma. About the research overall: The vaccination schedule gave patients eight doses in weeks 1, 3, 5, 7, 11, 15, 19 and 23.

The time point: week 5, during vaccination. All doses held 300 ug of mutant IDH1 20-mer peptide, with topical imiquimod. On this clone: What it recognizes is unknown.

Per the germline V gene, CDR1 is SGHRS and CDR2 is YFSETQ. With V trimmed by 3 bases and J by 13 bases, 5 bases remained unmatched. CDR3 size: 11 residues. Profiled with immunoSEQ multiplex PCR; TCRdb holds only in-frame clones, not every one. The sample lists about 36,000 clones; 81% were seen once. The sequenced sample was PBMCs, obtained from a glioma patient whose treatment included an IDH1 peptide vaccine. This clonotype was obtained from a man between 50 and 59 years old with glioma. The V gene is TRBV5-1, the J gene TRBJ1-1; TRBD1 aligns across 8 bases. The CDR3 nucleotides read TGCGCCAGCAGCTCCTCGGACAGGGTTTTCTTT. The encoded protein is CASSSSDRVFF.